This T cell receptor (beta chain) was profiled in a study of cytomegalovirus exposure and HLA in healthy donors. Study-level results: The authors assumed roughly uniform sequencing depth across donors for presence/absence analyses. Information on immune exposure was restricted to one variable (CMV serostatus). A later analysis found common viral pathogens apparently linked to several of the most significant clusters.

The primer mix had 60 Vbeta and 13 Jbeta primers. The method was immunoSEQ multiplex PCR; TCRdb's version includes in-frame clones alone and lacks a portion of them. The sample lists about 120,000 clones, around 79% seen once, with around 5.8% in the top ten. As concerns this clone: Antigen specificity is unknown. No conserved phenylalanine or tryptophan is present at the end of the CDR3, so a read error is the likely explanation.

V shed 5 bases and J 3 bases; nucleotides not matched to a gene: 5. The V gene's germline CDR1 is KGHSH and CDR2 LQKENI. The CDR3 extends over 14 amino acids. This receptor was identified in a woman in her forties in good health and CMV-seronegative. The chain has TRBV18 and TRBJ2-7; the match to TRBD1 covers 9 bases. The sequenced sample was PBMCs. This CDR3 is CASSAGTGNYEQYL. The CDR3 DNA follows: TGTGCCAGCTCAGCCGGGACAGGGAACTACGAGCAGTACCTC.